The next 27 T cell receptor beta chains were all read from a single sample in a study of cytomegalovirus exposure and HLA in healthy donors. Primers included in the PCR were 60 Vbeta and 13 Jbeta primers. TCRdb's table, derived via immunoSEQ multiplex PCR, lists solely in-frame clones and lacks some. This table holds over 100,000 clones, 70% to 85% found once. Sequencing was carried out using PBMCs. Receptor source: a male donor in good health and CMV-seropositive.

The chain employs TRBV7-9 and TRBJ2-5; 8 nucleotides agree with TRBD2. The CDR3 spans 14 residues. The germline gives CDR1 SEHNR, CDR2 FQNEAQ (reference sequence). After removal of 1 base from V and 9 bases from J, the junction contained 7 bases not matched to a gene. CDR3 protein: CASSLVLAEGSQYF. CDR3 in DNA: TGTGCCAGCAGCTTAGTACTAGCGGAAGGGTCCCAGTACTTC. Filled out from reference TRBV7-9 and TRBJ2-5, the complete variable domain reads DTGVSQNPRHKITKRGQNVTFRCDPISEHNRLYWYRQTLGQGPEFLTYFQNEAQLEKSRLLSDRFSAERPKGSFSTLEIQRTEQGDSAMYLCASSLVLAEGSQYFGPGTRLLVL.

This clone was seen a single time. J is TRBJ1-1 and V is TRBV7-3, with TRBD1 matching 7 bases. The CDR3 has 16 residues. The J segment lost 2 bases and the V segment lost 4 bases, leaving 10 bases of the junction unmatched. Per germline, CDR1 SGHTA and CDR2 FQGTGA. The CDR3 here is CASSSFGAGGNTEAFF. The DNA for the CDR3 is TGTGCCAGCAGCTCATTCGGGGCAGGGGGTAACACTGAAGCTTTCTTT.

This clone occurred a few times. The V and J genes are TRBV7-8 and TRBJ2-7; weak D call: TRBD1 (5 bases). Trimming removed 4 bases from V and 0 bases from J, with 22 bases in between. The CDR3 totals 18 residues. Germline V gene lookup returns CDR1 SGHVS and CDR2 FQNEAQ. CDR3 region: CASSSPRQSVSFSYEQYF. The CDR3 nucleotides read TGTGCCAGCAGCTCGCCTAGACAGTCCGTCTCTTTCTCCTACGAGCAGTACTTC.

The chain joins TRBV7-2 to TRBJ2-5, with 7 bases that match TRBD2. The junction had 11 bases not matched to a gene; V was cut back by 5 bases and J by 5 bases. Germline lookup yields CDR1 SGHTA and CDR2 FQGNSA. The CDR3 totals 15 residues. The CDR3 nucleotides are TGTGCCAGCAGCCGCGAAGCGGGATTGGTTGAGACCCAGTACTTC. Protein: CASSREAGLVETQYF.

This chain uses TRBV5-1 with TRBJ2-4; D is undetermined. V lost 2 bases and J 0 bases, leaving 6 bases between the germline ends. Germline V gene sequence: CDR1 SGHRS, CDR2 YFSETQ. The CDR3 is 14 amino acids. The CDR3 sequence is CASSLELAKNIQYF. The CDR3 DNA reads as TGCGCCAGCAGCTTAGAGCTAGCCAAAAACATTCAGTACTTC.

V and J are TRBV6-1 and TRBJ1-1; 7 positions match TRBD1. CDR1 is MNHNS, CDR2 SASEGT, per germline. The CDR3 extends over 13 amino acids. V trimming: 0 bases; J trimming: 7 bases; junction bases outside the gene matches: 2. The CDR3 sequence: CASSEAGQSEAFF. The CDR3 DNA reads TGTGCCAGCAGTGAAGCGGGACAGAGTGAAGCTTTCTTT.

The chain combines TRBV5-1 with TRBJ2-3, with 13 bases aligning to TRBD2. The length of the CDR3 is 19 residues. V was pared by 2 bases and J by 4 bases, with 13 bases of the junction left unmatched. Germline V CDR1 and CDR2: SGHRS, YFSETQ. The CDR3 nucleotides read TGCGCCAGCAGCTTCTCGCCGGGACTAGCGGGACGGAGGGCAGATACGCAGTATTTT. It translates to CASSFSPGLAGRRADTQYF.

This chain links TRBV28 with TRBJ2-7; 7 bases line up with TRBD1. The CDR3 is 13 residues long. Germline lookup yields CDR1 MDHEN and CDR2 SYDVKM. The V and J ends lost 5 bases and 5 bases, in that order; junction bases with no gene match: 6. CDR3 sequence: CASSKTGRDEQYF. The DNA for the CDR3 is TGTGCCAGCAGTAAGACAGGGCGCGACGAGCAGTACTTC.

This clone was counted a few times. The chain combines TRBV5-4 with TRBJ1-3; 11 bases match TRBD1. The junction had 1 base not matched to a gene; V was cut back by 3 bases and J by 5 bases. The V gene's germline CDR1 is SGHNT and CDR2 YYREEE (reference sequence). The CDR3 runs 14 residues. The CDR3 nucleotides are TGTGCCAGCAGCTGGGACAGGGGGAGAAACACCATATATTTT. Translated, it gives CASSWDRGRNTIYF.

This clone occurred a few times. As DNA, the CDR3 is TGCGCCAGCAGCCCCTCTGGGGGGGCTGGCTACACCTTC. This sequence encodes CASSPSGGAGYTF. This chain links TRBV5-1 with TRBJ1-2, with a possible D match to TRBD1 (6 bases). Germline CDR1 reads SGHRS; CDR2 reads YFSETQ. The CDR3 sequence is 13 residues long. With 4 bases removed from V and 7 bases from J, the gap between germline ends came to 14 bases.

The rearrangement uses TRBV4-1 and TRBJ2-1; D ambiguous. V lost 0 bases and J lost 0, with 6 bases in between. CDR1 and CDR2 (germline): MGHRA, YSYEKL. The CDR3 is 15 amino acids. CDR3 sequence (DNA): TGCGCCAGCAGCCAAGAGCGGATCTCCTACAATGAGCAGTTCTTC. It translates to CASSQERISYNEQFF.

The chain uses TRBV2 and TRBJ2-7; 8 nucleotides agree with TRBD1. This CDR3 is built from 15 residues. The ends lost 0 bases at V and 1 base at J; junction bases unmatched: 2. The germline V gene has CDR1 SNHLY and CDR2 FYNNEI. The CDR3 DNA reads as TGTGCCAGCAGTGAAGCACGGACAGGGTCCTACGAGCAGTACTTC. Its protein product is CASSEARTGSYEQYF.

The table lists this clone with a few counts. The chain joins TRBV5-4 to TRBJ1-2, with D unresolved. Trimming removed 3 bases from V and 5 bases from J, with 11 bases in between. The CDR3 has 13 residues. CDR1 and CDR2 (germline): SGHNT, YYREEE (reference sequence). The DNA for the CDR3 is TGTGCCAGCAGCTCCTTTGCGGGGTATGGCTACACCTTC. Translation gives CASSSFAGYGYTF. Variable domain in full (rest from reference TRBV5-4 and TRBJ1-2): ETGVTQSPTHLIKTRGQQVTLRCSSQSGHNTVSWYQQALGQGPQFIFQYYREEENGRGNFPPRFSGLQFPNYSSELNVNALELDDSALYLCASSSFAGYGYTFGSGTRLTVV.

This sequence joins TRBV7-9 and TRBJ1-1; 7 positions match TRBD1. Trimming cost V 5 bases and J 9 bases; bases outside gene matches: 12. The CDR3 extends over 14 amino acids. Germline V CDR1 and CDR2: SEHNR, FQNEAQ (reference sequence). The CDR3 sequence is CASSPDSRDSKAFF. In DNA form, the CDR3 reads TGTGCCAGCAGCCCAGACTCTAGGGACAGCAAAGCTTTCTTT.

This chain links TRBV6-5 with TRBJ2-3, with 12 positions matching TRBD2. The ends lost 6 bases at V and 2 bases at J; junction bases unmatched: 3. Germline CDR1 reads MNHEY; CDR2 reads SVGAGI. This CDR3 is 15 amino acids long. CDR3 sequence reads: CASRRTSGATDTQYF. DNA of the CDR3: TGTGCCAGCAGACGGACTAGCGGGGCCACAGATACGCAGTATTTT.

The chain combines TRBV28 with TRBJ1-4; TRBD1 matches at 7 bases. The CDR3 spans 12 residues. Germline V CDR1 and CDR2: MDHEN, SYDVKM. V trimming: 8 bases; J trimming: 14 bases; junction bases outside the gene matches: 11. CDR3 nucleotide sequence: TGTGCCAGCTTACCCTTAACAGGGGTCCTGTTTTTT. It translates to CASLPLTGVLFF.

This chain links TRBV19 with TRBJ1-2; 9 bases are a match to TRBD1. Germline V gene lookup returns CDR1 LNHDA and CDR2 SQIVND (reference sequence). The CDR3 totals 13 residues. J lost 6 bases, V lost 6 bases, and 5 bases had no gene match. The CDR3 DNA reads TGTGCCAGTAGGACCTGGACAGGGGATGGCTACACCTTC. Protein product: CASRTWTGDGYTF.

This chain connects TRBV7-9 to TRBJ1-2, with 9 bases that match TRBD1. Germline loops: CDR1 SEHNR, CDR2 FQNEAQ (reference sequence). CDR3 length: 14 amino acids. V shed 3 bases and J 4 bases; nucleotides not matched to a gene: 3. CDR3 sequence reads: CASSLTGGVYGYTF. CDR3 nucleotide sequence: TGTGCCAGCAGCTTGACAGGGGGGGTCTATGGCTACACCTTC.

This clone showed up just a few times. The V and J genes are TRBV2 and TRBJ2-7; TRBD1 matches 10 bases. The CDR3 is 15 residues long. Trimming took 1 base from V and 0 from J; bases not matched to a gene: 0. Germline V gene data show CDR1 as SNHLY and CDR2 as FYNNEI. This chain's CDR3 is CASSEGTGGSYEQYF. Written as DNA, the CDR3 is TGTGCCAGCAGTGAAGGGACAGGGGGCTCCTACGAGCAGTACTTC. The full variable domain, completed using reference TRBV2 and TRBJ2-7, is EPEVTQTPSHQVTQMGQEVILRCVPISNHLYFYWYRQILGQKVEFLVSFYNNEISEKSEIFDDQFSVERPDGSNFTLKIRSTKLEDSAMYFCASSEGTGGSYEQYFGPGTRLTVT.

This sequence joins TRBV28 and TRBJ1-3, with TRBD1 matching 10 bases. In germline, CDR1 is MDHEN, CDR2 SYDVKM. J gave up 5 bases and V 6 bases, and 4 bases lay outside the gene matches. This CDR3 spans 14 amino acids. CDR3 bases: TGTGCCAGCAGCATTGACAGGGGGCGAAACACCATATATTTT. Its protein product is CASSIDRGRNTIYF.

The chain joins TRBV15 to TRBJ2-2; 12 nucleotides agree with TRBD2. The V and J ends lost 3 bases and 4 bases, in that order; junction bases with no gene match: 9. The CDR3 totals 18 residues. Germline lookup yields CDR1 LNHNV and CDR2 YYDKDF (reference sequence). CDR3 amino acids: CATSSDATSGRRTGELFF. The DNA for the CDR3 is TGTGCCACCAGCAGTGACGCGACTAGCGGGAGACGCACCGGGGAGCTGTTTTTT.

The rearrangement links TRBV7-2 to TRBJ2-2; D call uncertain. Per the germline V gene, CDR1 is SGHTA and CDR2 is FQGNSA. The V gene lost 5 bases and the J gene lost 5 bases, with 12 bases spanning the gap. The CDR3 consists of 14 residues. The CDR3 reads CASSAHSRTGELFF. The CDR3 bases are TGTGCCAGCAGCGCCCATAGCCGAACCGGGGAGCTGTTTTTT. The full variable domain, rest sourced from reference TRBV7-2 and TRBJ2-2, is GAGVSQSPSNKVTEKGKDVELRCDPISGHTALYWYRQSLGQGLEFLIYFQGNSAPDKSGLPSDRFSAERTGGSVSTLTIQRTQQEDSAVYLCASSAHSRTGELFFGEGSRLTVL.

The V and J genes are TRBV7-2 and TRBJ2-5; maybe TRBD2 (6 bases). Germline V gene data show CDR1 as SGHTA and CDR2 as FQGNSA. V was shortened by 5 bases and J by 7 bases, with 17 bases between the two germline ends. The CDR3 has 14 amino acids. The CDR3: CASSPTRADLTQYF. In DNA form, the CDR3 reads TGTGCCAGCAGCCCGACTAGGGCGGACTTGACCCAGTACTTC.

CDR3 nucleotides: TGTGCCTGTCCTAGAGGGGACATGGTGAACACTGAAGCTTTCTTT. It is translated as CACPRGDMVNTEAFF. This sequence joins TRBV30 and TRBJ1-1, with D possibly being TRBD1 (6 bases). Germline CDR1 and CDR2: GTSNPN and SVGIG (reference sequence). Trimming stripped 6 bases from V and 0 bases from J, with 17 bases between. CDR3 size: 15 residues.

The chain recombines TRBV5-1 with TRBJ2-3; 8 nucleotides match TRBD1. V shed 4 bases, J shed 2 bases, and the junction held 6 bases outside the gene matches. Germline CDR1 and CDR2: SGHRS and YFSETQ. The length of the CDR3 is 15 residues. CDR3 residues: CASSIDRGSTDTQYF. In DNA form, the CDR3 reads TGCGCCAGCAGCATCGACAGGGGATCCACAGATACGCAGTATTTT.

The J gene is TRBJ2-2, the V gene TRBV5-8; 9 nucleotides agree with TRBD1. Germline CDR1 is SGHTS and CDR2 is YDEGEE. This CDR3 comprises 18 residues. V was clipped by 3 bases and J by 3 bases; unmatched bases: 12. CDR3: CASSSYARQGGHTGELFF. The CDR3 region has the DNA TGTGCCAGCAGCTCCTACGCCAGACAGGGGGGTCACACCGGGGAGCTGTTTTTT.

The J gene is TRBJ2-5, the V gene TRBV29-1, with 11 bases that match TRBD1. Germline CDR1 SQVTM, CDR2 ANQGSEA. The CDR3 length is 16 residues. Trimming removed 4 bases from V and 3 bases from J; junction bases left unmatched: 10. The CDR3 spells CSVGPGTGGFEETQYF. The CDR3, as DNA: TGCAGCGTTGGACCCGGGACAGGGGGTTTCGAAGAGACCCAGTACTTC.